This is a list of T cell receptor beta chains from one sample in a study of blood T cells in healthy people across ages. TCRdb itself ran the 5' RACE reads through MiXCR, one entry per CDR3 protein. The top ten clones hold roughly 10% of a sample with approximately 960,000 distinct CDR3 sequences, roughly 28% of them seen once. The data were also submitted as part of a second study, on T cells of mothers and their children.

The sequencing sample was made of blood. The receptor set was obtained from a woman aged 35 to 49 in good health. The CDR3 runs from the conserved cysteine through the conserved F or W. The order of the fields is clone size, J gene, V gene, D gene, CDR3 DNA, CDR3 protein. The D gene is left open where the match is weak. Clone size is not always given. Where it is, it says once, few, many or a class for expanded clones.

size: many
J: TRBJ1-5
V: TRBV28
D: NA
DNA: TGTGCCAGCAGTTTACGTCAGCCCCAGCATTTT
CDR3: CASSLRQPQHF

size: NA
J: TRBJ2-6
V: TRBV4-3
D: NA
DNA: TGCGCCAGCAGCCAAGGAGCCAGGGGAGGGGCCAACGTCCTGACTTTC
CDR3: CASSQGARGGANVLTF

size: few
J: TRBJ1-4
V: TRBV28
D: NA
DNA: TGTGCCAGCAGTTTAAGGGCGGAAAAACTGTTTTTT
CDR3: CASSLRAEKLFF

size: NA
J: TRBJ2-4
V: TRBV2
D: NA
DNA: TGTGCCAGCAGTAGACAGGATCAGACCAAAAACATTCAGTACTTC
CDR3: CASSRQDQTKNIQYF

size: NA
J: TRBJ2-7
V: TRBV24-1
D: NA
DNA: TGTGCCACCAGTGGAAAACAGGGACGCGAGCAGTACTTC
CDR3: CATSGKQGREQYF

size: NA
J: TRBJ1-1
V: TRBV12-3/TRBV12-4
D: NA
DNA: TGTGCCAGCACCCACCGGCGGTGGAACACTGAAGCTTTCTTT
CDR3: CASTHRRWNTEAFF

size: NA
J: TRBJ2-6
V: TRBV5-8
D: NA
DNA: TGTGGGGAGGCCGGGGCCAACGTCCTGACTTTC
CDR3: CGEAGANVLTF

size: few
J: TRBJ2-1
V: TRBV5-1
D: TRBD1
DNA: TGCGCCAGCAGCTCCTCAGGGGGATATTCAGGTGAGCAGTTCTTC
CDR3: CASSSSGGYSGEQFF

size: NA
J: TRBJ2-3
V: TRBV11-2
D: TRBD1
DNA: TGTGCCAGCAGCCTTGGACAGGGAAGAGATACGCAGTATTTT
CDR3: CASSLGQGRDTQYF

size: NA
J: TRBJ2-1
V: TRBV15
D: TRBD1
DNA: TGTGCCACCAGCAGAGTTGCTGCCCGGGACAGGGGGGCTCATGAGCAGTTCTTC
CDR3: CATSRVAARDRGAHEQFF

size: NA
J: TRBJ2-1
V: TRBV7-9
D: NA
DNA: TGTGCCAGCAGCTTCAAGGCACTTCCCTACAATGAGCAGTTCTTC
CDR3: CASSFKALPYNEQFF

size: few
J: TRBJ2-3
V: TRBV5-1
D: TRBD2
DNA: TGCGCCGGCAGCACCGGGACTAGCGGGGATCTCACAGATACGCAGTATTTT
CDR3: CAGSTGTSGDLTDTQYF

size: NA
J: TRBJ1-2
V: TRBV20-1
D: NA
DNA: TGCAGTGCTAGGGACGAGTGGGGGGACCTAACCTATGGCTACACCTTC
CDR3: CSARDEWGDLTYGYTF

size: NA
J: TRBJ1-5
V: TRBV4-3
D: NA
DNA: TGCGCCAGCAGCCAAATGTGGGTTAATCAGCCCCAGCATTTT
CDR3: CASSQMWVNQPQHF

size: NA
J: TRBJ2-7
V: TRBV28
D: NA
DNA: TGTGCCAGCAGTCAGGGAGCTGCCTTCTACGAGCAGTACTTC
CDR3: CASSQGAAFYEQYF

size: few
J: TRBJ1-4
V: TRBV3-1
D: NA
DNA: TGTGCCAGCAGCCCCCCCTCGACAGGAACAGGAGAAAAACTGTTTTTT
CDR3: CASSPPSTGTGEKLFF

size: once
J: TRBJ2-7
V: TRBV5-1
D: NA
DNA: TGCGCCAGCAGCCAAGGGGGGAGGTCCCACTACGAGCAGTACTTC
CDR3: CASSQGGRSHYEQYF

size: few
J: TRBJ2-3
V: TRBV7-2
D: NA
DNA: TGTGCCAGCAGCTTCCCCGACACAGATACGCAGTATTTT
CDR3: CASSFPDTDTQYF

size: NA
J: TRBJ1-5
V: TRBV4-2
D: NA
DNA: TGTGCCAGCAGCCAAGGGGGGCCCGATCAGCCCCAGAATTTT
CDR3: CASSQGGPDQPQNF

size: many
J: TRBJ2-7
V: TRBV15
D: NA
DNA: TGTGCCACCAGCAGAGAAACCCTAGGGTACGAGCAGTACTTC
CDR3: CATSRETLGYEQYF

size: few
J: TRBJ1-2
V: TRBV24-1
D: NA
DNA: TGTGCCACCAGTGATCGGGACCGCCATGGCTACACCTTC
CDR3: CATSDRDRHGYTF

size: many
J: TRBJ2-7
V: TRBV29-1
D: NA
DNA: TGCAGCGTTGAAGGGACAGCCTACGAGCAGTACTTC
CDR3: CSVEGTAYEQYF

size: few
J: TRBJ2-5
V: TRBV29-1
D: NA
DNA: TGCAGCGTTGGCGGAGGGCAGGCGGAGACCCAGTACTTC
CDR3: CSVGGGQAETQYF

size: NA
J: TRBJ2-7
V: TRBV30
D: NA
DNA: TGTGCCTGGAGTAAGAGGGCAGGCTACGAGCAGTACTTC
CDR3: CAWSKRAGYEQYF

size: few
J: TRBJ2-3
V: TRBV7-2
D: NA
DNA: TGTGCCAGCAGCTACGTAAACGGAGGAGATACGCAGTATTTT
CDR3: CASSYVNGGDTQYF

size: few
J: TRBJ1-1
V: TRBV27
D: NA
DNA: TGTGCCAGCACCTCCCCTACTAGAGGGACCCACACTGAAGCTTTCTTT
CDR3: CASTSPTRGTHTEAFF

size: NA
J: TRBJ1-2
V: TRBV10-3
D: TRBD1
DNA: TGTGCCATCAGTGATAGGCCGACAGGGTCCTATGGCTACACCTTC
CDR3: CAISDRPTGSYGYTF

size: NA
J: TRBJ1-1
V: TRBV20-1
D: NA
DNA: TGCAGTGCTAGAGATGACAGATGGAACACTGAAGCTTTCTTT
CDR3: CSARDDRWNTEAFF

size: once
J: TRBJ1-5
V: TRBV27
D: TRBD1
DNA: TGTGCCAGCAGTATGCAGGGGGCCAATCAGCCCCAGCATTTT
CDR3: CASSMQGANQPQHF

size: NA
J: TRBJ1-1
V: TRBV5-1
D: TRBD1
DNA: TGCGCCAGCAGCATAGCAGGGGGCACTGAAGCTTTCTTT
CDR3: CASSIAGGTEAFF

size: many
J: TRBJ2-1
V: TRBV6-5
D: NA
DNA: TGTGCCAGCAGTTACGAGAACAATGAGCAGTTCTTC
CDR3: CASSYENNEQFF

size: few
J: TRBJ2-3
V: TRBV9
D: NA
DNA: TGTGCCAGCAGCGCGACAGGTATTAGCACAGATACGCAGTATTTT
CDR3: CASSATGISTDTQYF

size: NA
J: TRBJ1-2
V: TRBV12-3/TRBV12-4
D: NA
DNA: TGTGCCAGCGGTTTACCGGGGGCGAATTTCTATGGCTACACCTTC
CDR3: CASGLPGANFYGYTF

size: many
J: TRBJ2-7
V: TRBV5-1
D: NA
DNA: TGCGCCAGCAGCACGGACTTATTAAGTTCCCACGAGCAGTACTTC
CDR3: CASSTDLLSSHEQYF

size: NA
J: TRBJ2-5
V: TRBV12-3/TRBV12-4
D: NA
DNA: TGTGCCAGCACCCCGGGGAGAGGGGAGGAGACCCAGTACTTC
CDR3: CASTPGRGEETQYF

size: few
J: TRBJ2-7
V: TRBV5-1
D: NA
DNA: TGCGCCAGCAGCCCGTTGGCCAGCTCCTACAATGAGCAGTACTTC
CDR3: CASSPLASSYNEQYF

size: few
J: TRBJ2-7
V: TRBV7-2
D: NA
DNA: TGTGCCAGCAGCGTAGATGGGACAAGCTCCTACGAACAGTACTTC
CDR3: CASSVDGTSSYEQYF

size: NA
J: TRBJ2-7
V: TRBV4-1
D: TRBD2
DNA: TGCGCCAGCAGCCGCGGGACTAGCGGGGTGAGCTCCTACGAGCAGTACTTC
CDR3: CASSRGTSGVSSYEQYF

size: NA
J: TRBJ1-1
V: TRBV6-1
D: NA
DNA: TGTGCCAGCAGGGAACAGCCCTACACTGAAGCTTTCTTT
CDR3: CASREQPYTEAFF

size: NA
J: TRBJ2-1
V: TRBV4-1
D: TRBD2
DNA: TGCGCCAGCAGCCAAGATTTCCTAGCGGGGGGGCCGGTAGTCCACAGTGAGCAGTTCTTC
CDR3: CASSQDFLAGGPVVHSEQFF

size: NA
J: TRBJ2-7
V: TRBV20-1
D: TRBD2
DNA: TGCAGTGCGAACCCCTATGTAATTGGGGCTAGCGGATTCTACGAGCAGTACTTC
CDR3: CSANPYVIGASGFYEQYF

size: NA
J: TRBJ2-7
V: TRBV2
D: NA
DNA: TGTGCCAGCAGGACTGTCGGTTACAGCGACTACGAGCAGTACTTC
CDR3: CASRTVGYSDYEQYF

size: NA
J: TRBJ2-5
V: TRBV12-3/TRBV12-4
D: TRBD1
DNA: TGTGCCAGCAGTACGAGGACAGGGGGCTGGAGTGAGGAGACCCAGTACTTC
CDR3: CASSTRTGGWSEETQYF

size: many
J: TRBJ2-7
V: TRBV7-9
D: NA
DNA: TGTGCCAGCAGCTTATCCGGGGCCACATACGAGCAGTACTTC
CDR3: CASSLSGATYEQYF

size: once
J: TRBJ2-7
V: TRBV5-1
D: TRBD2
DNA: TGCGCCAACAGCCCCAGGACTAGCCGGGACGAGCAGTACTTC
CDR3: CANSPRTSRDEQYF

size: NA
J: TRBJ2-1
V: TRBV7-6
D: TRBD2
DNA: TGTGCCAGCAGCTTAGTGGCGGCTAGCGGGCGGACCTACAATGAGCAGTTCTTC
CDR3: CASSLVAASGRTYNEQFF

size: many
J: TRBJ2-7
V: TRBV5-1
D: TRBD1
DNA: TGTGCCAGCAGCTTAGACAGGGGCTCCTACGAGCAGTACTTC
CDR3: CASSLDRGSYEQYF

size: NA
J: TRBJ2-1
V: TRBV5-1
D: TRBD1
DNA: TGCGCCAGCAACCCTTCTGAAGCCCCGGGACAGATTTACAATGAGCAGTTCTTC
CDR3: CASNPSEAPGQIYNEQFF

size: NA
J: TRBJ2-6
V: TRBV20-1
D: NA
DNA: TGCAGTGCTGCTCAGGACAGATTCTTTGGGGCCAACGTCCTGACTTTC
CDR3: CSAAQDRFFGANVLTF

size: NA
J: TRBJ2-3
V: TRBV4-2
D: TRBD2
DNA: TGTGCCAGCAGCCAGAGACTCGCGGGAGAAAGGGGAACAGATACGCAGTATTTT
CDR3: CASSQRLAGERGTDTQYF

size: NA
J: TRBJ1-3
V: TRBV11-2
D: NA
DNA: TGTGCCAGCAGCTTGGCAGGTTACTCTGGAAACACCATATATTTT
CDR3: CASSLAGYSGNTIYF

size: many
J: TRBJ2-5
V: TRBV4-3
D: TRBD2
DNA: TGCGCCAGCAGCCAAGACGGACTAGCGGGCCCCCCCCAAGAGACCCAGTACTTC
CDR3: CASSQDGLAGPPQETQYF

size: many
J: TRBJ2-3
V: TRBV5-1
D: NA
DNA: TGCGCCAGCAGCTTGGAGCAGGCGGGGATGGGAGATACGCAGTATTTT
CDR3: CASSLEQAGMGDTQYF

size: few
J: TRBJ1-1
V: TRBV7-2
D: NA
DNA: TGTGCCAGCAGCTTAAACGGGTTACCGCGGGGTGAAGCTTTCTTT
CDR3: CASSLNGLPRGEAFF

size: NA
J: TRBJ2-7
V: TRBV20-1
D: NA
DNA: TGCAGTGCTAGATCTTCCAGACCCGACCGAGTCTCCTACGAGCAGTACTTC
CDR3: CSARSSRPDRVSYEQYF

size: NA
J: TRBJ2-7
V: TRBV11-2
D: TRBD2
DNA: TGTGCCAGCAGCTTTTGGACTAGCGGGGTGAGCTCCTACAATGAGCAGTACTTC
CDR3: CASSFWTSGVSSYNEQYF

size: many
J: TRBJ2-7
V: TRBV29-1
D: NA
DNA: TGCAGCGTTGCTTACGGGACGACCTACGAGCAGTACTTC
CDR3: CSVAYGTTYEQYF

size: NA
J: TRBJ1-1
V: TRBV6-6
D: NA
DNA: TGTGCCAGCACCAGACCGGCGGACACTGAAGCTTTCTTT
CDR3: CASTRPADTEAFF

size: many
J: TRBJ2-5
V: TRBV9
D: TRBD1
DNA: TGTGCCAGCAGCCCTCGGACAGGGTTCCAAGAGACCCAGTACTTC
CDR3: CASSPRTGFQETQYF

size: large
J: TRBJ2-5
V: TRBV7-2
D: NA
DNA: TGTGCCAGCAGCTTAGAGCAGGGAGAGACCCAGTACTTC
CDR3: CASSLEQGETQYF